This TCR beta chain was found in a study of T cells in Graves' hyperthyroidism and ophthalmopathy. Points from the study as a whole: A 13 V-J signature model discriminated ophthalmopathy versus stable hyperthyroidism.

Regions amplified from RNA transcripts were the TCR beta CDR3 regions. A first-round RT-PCR of the TCR CDR3 used the HTBI primer set. TCRdb re-called the multiplex PCR reads through MiXCR, storing one row per CDR3 protein. The repertoire holds approximately 600,000 distinct CDR3 sequences, with 20% as singletons. Trimming took 2 bases from V and 7 from J, leaving 11 bases between them. CDR1 and CDR2 from the germline V gene are MGHDK and SYGVNS. The CDR3 sequence is 13 residues long. 9 to 10 ml fresh peripheral blood yielded the PBMCs. In the case of this clonotype: Its antigen is unknown.

This chain joins TRBV25-1 and TRBJ1-1, with D tentatively TRBD1 (5 bases). Material: blood. The clonotype originates from a man aged 25 to 45 with Graves' ophthalmopathy. CDR3 region: CASSEHGAVEAFF. CDR3 nucleotides: TGTGCCAGCAGTGAACATGGGGCAGTTGAAGCTTTCTTT. Full variable domain (rest looked up from reference TRBV25-1 and TRBJ1-1): EADIYQTPRYLVIGTGKKITLECSQTMGHDKMYWYQQDPGMELHLIHYSYGVNSTEKGDLSSESTVSRIRTEHFPLTLESARPSHTSQYLCASSEHGAVEAFFGQGTRLTVV.